The 18 T cell receptor beta chains listed next were all sequenced from one sample in a study of T cell repertoires in cytomegalovirus infection. TCRdb passed the reads through MiXCR, listing each CDR3 protein once. Here the sample spans 600,000 to 800,000 distinct CDR3 sequences, roughly a quarter being singletons. The sequenced material came from CD8+ T cells from PBMCs. All receptors come from a human donor in good health (CMV status not recorded). Some clones in this sample may be carry-over from other donors' samples.

The chain joins TRBV4-2 to TRBJ2-2; 7 positions match TRBD1. CDR3 length equals 16 residues. V was clipped by 4 bases and J by 1 base; unmatched bases: 6. CDR1 is LGHNA, CDR2 YNFKEQ, per germline. The CDR3 protein is CASSPEDRLNTGELFF. CDR3 bases: TGTGCCAGCAGCCCGGAGGACAGGCTGAACACCGGGGAGCTGTTTTTT.

This clonotype appeared a few times. The chain is built from TRBV6-1 and TRBJ2-3; TRBD2 matches 12 bases. The ends lost 6 bases at V and 6 bases at J; junction bases unmatched: 10. The CDR3 covers 16 residues. CDR1 and CDR2 (germline): MNHNS, SASEGT. The CDR3 protein is CASSPRTSGVLDTQYF. CDR3 sequence (DNA): TGTGCCAGCAGCCCCAGGACTAGCGGGGTCCTGGATACGCAGTATTTT.

This sequence joins TRBV29-1 and TRBJ1-1, with 7 positions matching TRBD1. With V trimmed by 6 bases and J by 2 bases, 6 bases remained unmatched. Germline V gene sequence: CDR1 SQVTM, CDR2 ANQGSEA. The CDR3 has 13 residues. CDR3 DNA: TGCAGCGTAAACCGGGACAGAAACACTGAAGCTTTCTTT. Translated, it gives CSVNRDRNTEAFF.

About this clonotype itself: A much larger clone differs from this one at a single base, so this may be a read error. This sequence joins TRBV7-6 and TRBJ1-1; TRBD1 is a possible D gene (6 bases). This CDR3 is 15 amino acids long. Germline V gene data show CDR1 as SGHVS and CDR2 as FNYEAQ. The V end was cut by 2 bases, the J end by 8 bases, with 18 bases between. The CDR3: CASSLMKGVMPEAFF. CDR3 sequence (DNA): TGTGCCAGCAGCTTAATGAAGGGGGTGATGCCAGAAGCTTTCTTT. The full variable domain, its missing parts supplied by reference TRBV7-6 and TRBJ1-1, is GAGVSQSPRYKVTKRGQDVALRCDPISGHVSLYWYRQALGQGPEFLTYFNYEAQQDKSGLPNDRFSAERPEGSISTLTIQRTEQRDSAMYRCASSLMKGVMPEAFFGQGTRLTVV.

The chain has TRBV11-1 and TRBJ2-1; D unclear. This CDR3 spans 11 amino acids. Germline loops: CDR1 SGHAT, CDR2 FQDESV (reference sequence). Trimming took 8 bases from V and 6 from J, leaving 8 bases between them. The CDR3 DNA sequence: TGTGCCAGCGCCGCGGTCAATGAGCAGTTCTTC. Translating it yields CASAAVNEQFF.

The table lists this clonotype with a few counts. V and J are TRBV18 and TRBJ2-7; the match to TRBD2 covers 8 bases. Germline CDR1 and CDR2: KGHSH and LQKENI. This CDR3 region has 13 residues. V shed 2 bases, J shed 4 bases, and the junction held 1 base outside the gene matches. The CDR3 DNA is TGTGCCAGCTCACCAGGGACTAGGTACGAGCAGTACTTC. Its translation is CASSPGTRYEQYF.

About this clonotype: Its ends do not fully match the called genes, so a read error is possible. The J gene is TRBJ2-3, the V gene TRBV13; D may match TRBD1 or TRBD2 (5 bases each). The germline CDR1 and CDR2 sequences are PRHDT and FYEKMQ (reference sequence). The CDR3 spans 18 residues. The DNA for the CDR3 is TGTGCCAGCAGGCCCCGGGACGGCGGGTTGATTAGCACAGATTCGCAGTATTTT. This translates into CASRPRDGGLISTDSQYF.

There are a few counts of this clonotype. The V and J genes are TRBV7-3 and TRBJ2-1; D unclear. There are 13 residues in the CDR3. The germline CDR1 and CDR2 sequences are SGHTA and FQGTGA. The germline V and J ends were trimmed by 5 bases and 4 bases, with 9 bases remaining between them. The chain's CDR3 is CASSINTYNEQFF. For the CDR3, the DNA is TGTGCCAGCAGCATTAACACGTACAATGAGCAGTTCTTC.

V usage is TRBV2 and J usage is TRBJ2-7; no definite D call. CDR3 size: 12 residues. The germline CDR1 and CDR2 sequences are SNHLY and FYNNEI. Trimming took off 6 bases at V and 1 base at J, with 7 bases between the two ends. In DNA form, the CDR3 reads TGTGCCAGCAGCGGCAGGTCCTACGAGCAGTACGTC. Protein product: CASSGRSYEQYV.

This clonotype was recorded at least ten times. This chain links TRBV7-9 with TRBJ2-1; D tentatively fits TRBD1 or TRBD2 (5 bases each). Germline lookup yields CDR1 SEHNR and CDR2 FQNEAQ (reference sequence). The germline V and J ends were trimmed by 5 bases and 9 bases, with 17 bases remaining between them. This CDR3 has 14 residues. The CDR3 bases are TGTGCCAGCAGCCCCGGGACGGCACGCGGTGAGCAGTTCTTC. Amino acids: CASSPGTARGEQFF. The variable domain in full, with the rest retrieved from reference TRBV7-9 and TRBJ2-1, is DTGVSQNPRHKITKRGQNVTFRCDPISEHNRLYWYRQTLGQGPEFLTYFQNEAQLEKSRLLSDRFSAERPKGSFSTLEIQRTEQGDSAMYLCASSPGTARGEQFFGPGTRLTVL.

This clonotype was seen many times. The V call is TRBV7-6, the J call TRBJ2-7; D gene uncertain. The germline V gene has CDR1 SGHVS and CDR2 FNYEAQ. Deletions cut 5 bases from V and 4 bases from J, with 12 bases between. The CDR3 runs to 13 residues. CDR3 amino acids: CASSRNEQYEQYF. In DNA, the CDR3 is TGTGCCAGCAGCCGAAACGAACAGTACGAGCAGTACTTC.

In its sample, this clonotype was seen many times. The rearrangement joins TRBV7-6 to TRBJ2-3; 15 bases map to TRBD2. The CDR3 spans 17 residues. Germline V lookup: CDR1 SGHVS, CDR2 FNYEAQ. V shed 5 bases and J 2 bases; nucleotides not matched to a gene: 5. CDR3 nucleotide sequence: TGTGCCAGCAGCCCGCGGACTAGCGGGGGGGTCACAGATACGCAGTATTTT. It encodes CASSPRTSGGVTDTQYF.

This clonotype occurred a few times. The gene calls are TRBV6-1 and TRBJ2-1; tentatively, D is TRBD1 or TRBD2 (5 bases each). The germline V gene encodes CDR1 MNHNS and CDR2 SASEGT. The CDR3 covers 13 residues. The germline V and J ends were trimmed by 7 bases and 10 bases, with 17 bases remaining between them. The CDR3 DNA reads TGTGCCAGCATTGCACGAGGGGTGGGGGAGCAGTTCTTC. Amino acids: CASIARGVGEQFF.

In its sample, this clonotype was seen a few times. The chain joins TRBV6-4 to TRBJ2-2; TRBD1 aligns across 7 bases. The CDR3 runs to 15 residues. The germline CDR1 and CDR2 sequences are MRHNA and SNTAGT. The V segment lost 6 bases and the J segment 4 bases; nucleotides outside the gene matches: 8. The CDR3 DNA follows: TGTGCCAGCAGCCCCGGGACAGAGTTCACCGGGGAGCTGTTTTTT. Translation gives CASSPGTEFTGELFF.

This chain connects TRBV20-1 to TRBJ2-1; D is ambiguous. Germline loops: CDR1 DFQATT, CDR2 SNEGSKA (reference sequence). V was pared by 4 bases and J by 0 bases, with 13 bases between. This CDR3 has 15 amino acids. CDR3 amino acids: CSATAPGGSYNEQFF. The CDR3 bases are TGCAGTGCTACCGCGCCCGGTGGCTCCTACAATGAGCAGTTCTTC.

This clonotype was detected ten times or more. This chain connects TRBV7-8 to TRBJ2-3; possibly TRBD1 for D (6 bases). This CDR3 is built from 15 residues. The germline gives CDR1 SGHVS, CDR2 FQNEAQ. V was trimmed by 5 bases and J by 5 bases, leaving 17 bases between them. CDR3 DNA sequence: TGTGCCAGCAGCGGCAACAGGGAATTTGGAGATACGCAGTATTTT. It yields the protein CASSGNREFGDTQYF.

As for this clonotype: A much larger clone is a single base away; this may be a read error. The V call is TRBV6-5, the J call TRBJ2-2; no firm D call. The V and J ends lost 2 bases and 6 bases respectively, with 4 bases between them. The CDR3 spans 12 residues. Germline assignment: CDR1 MNHEY and CDR2 SVGAGI. CDR3 protein: CASSYEPGELFF. Written as DNA, the CDR3 is TGTGCCAGCAGTTACGAGCCCGGGGAGCTGTTTTTT.

The chain has TRBV29-1 and TRBJ2-3; TRBD1 might be the D (6 bases). Germline CDR1 is SQVTM and CDR2 is ANQGSEA. The length of the CDR3 is 12 residues. The CDR3 loop is CSGGRDTDTQYF. The CDR3 DNA sequence: TGCAGTGGGGGCAGAGACACAGATACGCAGTATTTT.